One TCR beta chain is described in this entry. Its target is not known. This record comes from a study of a mutant IDH1 vaccine in newly diagnosed glioma. Time point indicated: week 23, last vaccination. Topical imiquimod was applied with each vaccine dose, which held 300 ug of mutant IDH1 20-mer peptide. This table comes from immunoSEQ multiplex PCR, and its TCRdb copy is limited to in-frame clones, with some not included. The data contain under 45,000 clones, approximately 89% of them singletons. This receptor was obtained from a man in his fifties with glioma. The material was PBMCs, obtained from a glioma patient whose treatment included an IDH1 peptide vaccine.

The CDR3 region is CASSRQGNSPLHF. In nucleotides, the CDR3 is TGCGCCAGCAGCCGGCAGGGTAATTCACCCCTCCACTTT. The V and J genes are TRBV4-1 and TRBJ1-6; a weak D match, TRBD1 (5 bases). The CDR3 covers 13 residues. Germline V gene lookup returns CDR1 MGHRA and CDR2 YSYEKL. V was shortened by 4 bases and J by 6 bases, with 7 bases between the two germline ends.